The 10 T cell receptor beta chains presented below share a single source sample, sequenced in a study of T cell responses to AZD1222 COVID-19 vaccine. Method: immunoSEQ multiplex PCR; TCRdb's copy keeps in-frame clones and lacks some. The data hold around 83,000 clones, with about 83% observed a single time. The starting material was peripheral blood, obtained on day 0 of AZD1222 vaccination. Receptors originate from an adult in good health.

The CDR3 DNA is TGTGCCGGGACACTGCCCGGGGGAGGCTACACCTTC. Translating gives CAGTLPGGGYTF. V usage is TRBV30 and J usage is TRBJ1-2, with D possibly being TRBD1 (6 bases). V was shortened by 8 bases and J by 8 bases, with 18 bases between the two germline ends. The CDR3 consists of 12 residues. The germline CDR1 and CDR2 sequences are GTSNPN and SVGIG (reference sequence).

The chain carries TRBV29-1 and TRBJ1-1; D remains unclear. The CDR3 runs 13 residues. V shed 6 bases and J shed 4 bases, with 15 bases lying between them. CDR1 SQVTM and CDR2 ANQGSEA come from the germline V gene. CDR3 sequence: CSVRLLGSTEAFF. For the CDR3, the DNA is TGCAGCGTCCGCCTTTTAGGGTCCACTGAAGCTTTCTTT.

The chain combines TRBV29-1 with TRBJ1-4; D perhaps matches TRBD1 (6 bases). CDR1 and CDR2 (germline): SQVTM, ANQGSEA. The length of the CDR3 is 13 residues. The germline V and J ends were trimmed by 7 bases and 7 bases, with 16 bases remaining between them. In nucleotides, the CDR3 is TGCAGCGCTGAGGGGGGGCAGACTGAAAAACTGTTTTTT. As protein: CSAEGGQTEKLFF.

In DNA form, the CDR3 reads TGTGCCAGCAGTTTTCTGTCTCGAGGCAATCAGCCCCAGCATTTT. Residues: CASSFLSRGNQPQHF. The rearrangement uses TRBV28 and TRBJ1-5; D remains unclear. Germline V gene sequence: CDR1 MDHEN, CDR2 SYDVKM. This CDR3 spans 15 amino acids. V dropped 3 bases and J dropped 2 bases, with 11 bases sitting between them.

A few counts support this clone. The chain is built from TRBV3-1 (or the pseudogene TRBV3-2) and TRBJ2-1; TRBD2 agrees at 7 bases. There are 15 residues in the CDR3. The J segment lost 7 bases and the V segment lost 0 bases, leaving 6 bases of the junction unmatched. Germline CDR1 LGHDT, CDR2 YNNKEL (reference sequence). This CDR3 reads CASSQDPAGGNEQFF. For the CDR3, the DNA is TGTGCCAGCAGCCAAGATCCCGCCGGGGGGAATGAGCAGTTCTTC.

This chain joins TRBV5-1 and TRBJ2-5; D uncertain. CDR1 is SGHRS and CDR2 is YFSETQ in the germline V gene. The CDR3 loop spans 14 amino acids. Trimming took off 4 bases at V and 2 bases at J, with 12 bases between the two ends. CDR3: CASSGGPLQETQYF. The CDR3 region has the DNA TGCGCCAGCAGCGGTGGACCTTTACAAGAGACCCAGTACTTC. Using reference TRBV5-1 and TRBJ2-5 for the parts outside the CDR3, the full variable domain is KAGVTQTPRYLIKTRGQQVTLSCSPISGHRSVSWYQQTPGQGLQFLFEYFSETQRNKGNFPGRFSGRQFSNSRSEMNVSTLELGDSALYLCASSGGPLQETQYFGPGTRLLVL.

The chain couples TRBV2 to TRBJ1-1; D is undetermined. The V end lost 2 bases, the J end lost 5 bases, and 3 bases lay between the germline ends. Germline V CDR1 and CDR2: SNHLY, FYNNEI. There are 11 residues in the CDR3. The CDR3 loop reads CASSESTEAFF. The CDR3 coding sequence is TGTGCCAGCAGTGAAAGTACTGAAGCTTTCTTT.

The chain employs TRBV7-9 and TRBJ2-7; TRBD2 matches 8 bases. The V gene's germline CDR1 is SEHNR and CDR2 FQNEAQ (reference sequence). Trimming cost V 5 bases and J 4 bases; bases outside gene matches: 10. The CDR3 runs 15 residues. CDR3 DNA: TGTGCCAGCAGCCATCTGGGAGCGGGGGATTACGAGCAGTACTTC. This encodes CASSHLGAGDYEQYF.

The chain recombines TRBV11-2 with TRBJ2-5; perhaps TRBD1 as D (6 bases). The CDR3 runs 15 residues. Deletions cut 3 bases from V and 2 bases from J, with 13 bases between. Per germline, CDR1 SGHAT and CDR2 FQNNGV. The CDR3 loop reads CASSLNRARQETQYF. In DNA, the CDR3 is TGTGCCAGCAGCTTGAACAGGGCTAGGCAAGAGACCCAGTACTTC. Using reference TRBV11-2 and TRBJ2-5 for the parts outside the CDR3, the full variable domain is EAGVAQSPRYKIIEKRQSVAFWCNPISGHATLYWYQQILGQGPKLLIQFQNNGVVDDSQLPKDRFSAERLKGVDSTLKIQPAKLEDSAVYLCASSLNRARQETQYFGPGTRLLVL.

The V and J genes are TRBV7-2 and TRBJ2-6, with D unclear. CDR1 and CDR2 from the germline V gene are SGHTA and FQGNSA. CDR3 size: 18 residues. Trimming stripped 4 bases from V and 1 base from J, with 17 bases between. CDR3 DNA: TGTGCCAGCAGCTCATCACGCTTCGCAACGTCTGGGGCCAACGTCCTGACTTTC. Its protein is CASSSSRFATSGANVLTF.